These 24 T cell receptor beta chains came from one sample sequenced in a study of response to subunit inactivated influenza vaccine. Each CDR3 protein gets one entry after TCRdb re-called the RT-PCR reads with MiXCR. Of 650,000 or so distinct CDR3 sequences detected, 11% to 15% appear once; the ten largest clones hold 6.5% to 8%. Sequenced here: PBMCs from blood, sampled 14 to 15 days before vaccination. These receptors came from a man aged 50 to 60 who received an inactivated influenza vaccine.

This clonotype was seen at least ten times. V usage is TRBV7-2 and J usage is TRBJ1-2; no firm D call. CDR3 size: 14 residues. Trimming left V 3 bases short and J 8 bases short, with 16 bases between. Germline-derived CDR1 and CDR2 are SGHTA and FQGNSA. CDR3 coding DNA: TGTGCCAGCAGCTTGCGGACTGCTGGGGAGGGCTACACCTTC. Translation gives CASSLRTAGEGYTF.

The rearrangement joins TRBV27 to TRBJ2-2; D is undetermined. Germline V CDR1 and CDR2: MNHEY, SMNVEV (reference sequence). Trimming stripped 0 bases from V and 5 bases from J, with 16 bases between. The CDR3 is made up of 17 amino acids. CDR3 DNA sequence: TGTGCCAGCAGTTTATCAGTCGGGCGGTCCCGGACCGGGGAGCTGTTTTTT. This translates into CASSLSVGRSRTGELFF.

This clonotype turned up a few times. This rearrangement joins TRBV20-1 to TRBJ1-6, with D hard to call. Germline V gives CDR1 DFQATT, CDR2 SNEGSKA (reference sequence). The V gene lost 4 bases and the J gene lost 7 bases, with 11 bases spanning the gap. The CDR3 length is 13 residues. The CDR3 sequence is CSATWEYNSPLHF. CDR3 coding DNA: TGCAGTGCTACCTGGGAGTACAATTCACCCCTCCACTTT.

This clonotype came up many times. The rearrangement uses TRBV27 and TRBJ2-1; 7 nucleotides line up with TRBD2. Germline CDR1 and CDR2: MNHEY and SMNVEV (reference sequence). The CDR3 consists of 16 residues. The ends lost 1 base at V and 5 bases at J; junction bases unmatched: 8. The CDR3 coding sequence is TGTGCCAGCAGTTTATTGGTCGGGAGGTCCCACAATGAGCAGTTCTTC. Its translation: CASSLLVGRSHNEQFF.

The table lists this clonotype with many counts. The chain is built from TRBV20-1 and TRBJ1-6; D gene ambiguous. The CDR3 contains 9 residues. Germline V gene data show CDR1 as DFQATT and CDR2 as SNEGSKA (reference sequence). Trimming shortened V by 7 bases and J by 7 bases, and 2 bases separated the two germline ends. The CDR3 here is CSVNSPLHF. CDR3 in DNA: TGCAGTGTGAATTCACCCCTCCACTTT.

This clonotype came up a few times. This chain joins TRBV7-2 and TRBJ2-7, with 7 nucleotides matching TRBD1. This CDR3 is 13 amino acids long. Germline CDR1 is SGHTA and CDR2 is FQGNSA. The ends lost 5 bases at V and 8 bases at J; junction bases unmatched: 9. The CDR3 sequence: CASSPIDRVKQYF. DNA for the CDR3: TGTGCCAGCAGCCCAATTGACAGGGTCAAGCAGTACTTC.

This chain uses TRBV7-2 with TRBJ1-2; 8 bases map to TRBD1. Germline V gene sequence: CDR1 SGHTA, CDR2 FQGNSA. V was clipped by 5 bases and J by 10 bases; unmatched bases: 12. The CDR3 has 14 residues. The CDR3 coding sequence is TGTGCCAGCAGCCCAGGACAGGGCTCTATGGCCTACACCTTC. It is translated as CASSPGQGSMAYTF. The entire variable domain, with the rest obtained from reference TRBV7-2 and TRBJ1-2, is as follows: GAGVSQSPSNKVTEKGKDVELRCDPISGHTALYWYRQSLGQGLEFLIYFQGNSAPDKSGLPSDRFSAERTGGSVSTLTIQRTQQEDSAVYLCASSPGQGSMAYTFGSGTRLTVV.

The CDR3 sequence is CASRTDAGAFYEQYF. The CDR3 DNA sequence: TGCGCCAGCCGTACCGATGCTGGGGCGTTTTACGAGCAGTACTTC. The J gene is TRBJ2-7, the V gene TRBV5-1; D may be TRBD1 (5 bases). The CDR3 has 15 amino acids. Germline lookup yields CDR1 SGHRS and CDR2 YFSETQ. V lost 7 bases to trimming and J lost 4 bases, with 21 bases between them.

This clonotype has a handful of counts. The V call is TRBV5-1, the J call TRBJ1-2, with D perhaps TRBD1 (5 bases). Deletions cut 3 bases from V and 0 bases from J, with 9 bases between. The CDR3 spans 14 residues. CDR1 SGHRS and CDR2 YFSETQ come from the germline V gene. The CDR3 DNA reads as TGCGCCAGCAGCTCGGACACAACTAACTATGGCTACACCTTC. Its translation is CASSSDTTNYGYTF. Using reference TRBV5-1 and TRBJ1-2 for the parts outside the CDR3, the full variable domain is KAGVTQTPRYLIKTRGQQVTLSCSPISGHRSVSWYQQTPGQGLQFLFEYFSETQRNKGNFPGRFSGRQFSNSRSEMNVSTLELGDSALYLCASSSDTTNYGYTFGSGTRLTVV.

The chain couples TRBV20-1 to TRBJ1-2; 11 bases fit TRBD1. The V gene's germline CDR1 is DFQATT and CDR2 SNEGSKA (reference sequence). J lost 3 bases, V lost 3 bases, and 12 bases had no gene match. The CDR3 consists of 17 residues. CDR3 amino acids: CSASLIGTGGPYYGYTF. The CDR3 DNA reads TGCAGTGCTAGCCTAATTGGGACAGGGGGTCCTTACTATGGCTACACCTTC.

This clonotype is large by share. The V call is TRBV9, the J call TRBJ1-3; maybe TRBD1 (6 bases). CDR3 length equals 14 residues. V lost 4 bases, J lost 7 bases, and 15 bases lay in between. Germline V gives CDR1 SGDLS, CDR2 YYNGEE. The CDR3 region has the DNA TGTGCCAGCAGCTCCCTAGGGGGGATCAACACCATATATTTT. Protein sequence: CASSSLGGINTIYF.

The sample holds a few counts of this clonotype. CDR3 DNA: TGTGCCAGTAGTATTAGAGGGCCCCCCTACGAGCAGTACTTC. Translation: CASSIRGPPYEQYF. The gene calls are TRBV19 and TRBJ2-7, with D possibly TRBD2 on 5 matching bases. Trimming stripped 3 bases from V and 2 bases from J, with 11 bases between. CDR1 and CDR2 from the germline V gene are LNHDA and SQIVND (reference sequence). The CDR3 extends over 14 amino acids.

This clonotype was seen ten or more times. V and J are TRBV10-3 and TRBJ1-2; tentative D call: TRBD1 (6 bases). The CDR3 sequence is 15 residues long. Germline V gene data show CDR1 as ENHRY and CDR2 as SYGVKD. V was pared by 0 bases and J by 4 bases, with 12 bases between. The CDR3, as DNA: TGTGCCATCAGTGAGTCCGCAGGGGTTGGCTATGGCTACACCTTC. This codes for CAISESAGVGYGYTF.

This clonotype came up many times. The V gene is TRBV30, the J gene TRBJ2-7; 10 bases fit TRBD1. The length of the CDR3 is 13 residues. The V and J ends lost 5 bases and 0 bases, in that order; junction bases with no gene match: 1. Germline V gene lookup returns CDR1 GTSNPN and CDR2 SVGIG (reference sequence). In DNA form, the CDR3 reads TGTGCCTGGGGGACAGGGGTCTCCTACGAGCAGTACTTC. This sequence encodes CAWGTGVSYEQYF.

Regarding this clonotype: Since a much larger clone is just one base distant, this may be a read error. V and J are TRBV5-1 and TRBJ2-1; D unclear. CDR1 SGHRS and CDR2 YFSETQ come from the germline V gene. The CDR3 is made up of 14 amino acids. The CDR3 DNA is TGCGCCAGCAGCTTGGGGTCGGCTGGGAATGAGCAGTTATTC. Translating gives CASSLGSAGNEQLF. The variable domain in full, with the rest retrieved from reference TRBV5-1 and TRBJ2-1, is KAGVTQTPRYLIKTRGQQVTLSCSPISGHRSVSWYQQTPGQGLQFLFEYFSETQRNKGNFPGRFSGRQFSNSRSEMNVSTLELGDSALYLCASSLGSAGNEQLFGPGTRLTVL.

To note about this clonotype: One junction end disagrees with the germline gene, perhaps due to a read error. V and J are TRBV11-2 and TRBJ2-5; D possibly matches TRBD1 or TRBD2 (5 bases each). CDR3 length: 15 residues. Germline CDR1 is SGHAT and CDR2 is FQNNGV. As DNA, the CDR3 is TGTGCCAGTAGCTACCGTAGAGGGGAGAGGGAGACCCAGTACTTC. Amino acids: CASSYRRGERETQYF. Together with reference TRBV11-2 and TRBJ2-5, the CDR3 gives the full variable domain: EAGVAQSPRYKIIEKRQSVAFWCNPISGHATLYWYQQILGQGPKLLIQFQNNGVVDDSQLPKDRFSAERLKGVDSTLKIQPAKLEDSAVYLCASSYRRGERETQYFGPGTRLLVL.

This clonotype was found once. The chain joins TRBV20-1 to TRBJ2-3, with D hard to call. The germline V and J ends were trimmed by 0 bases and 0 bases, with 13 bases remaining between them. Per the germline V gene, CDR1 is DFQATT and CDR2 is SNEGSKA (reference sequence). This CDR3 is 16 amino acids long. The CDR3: CSARDLREPSTDTQYF. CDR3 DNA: TGCAGTGCTAGAGATCTGAGAGAGCCTAGCACAGATACGCAGTATTTT.

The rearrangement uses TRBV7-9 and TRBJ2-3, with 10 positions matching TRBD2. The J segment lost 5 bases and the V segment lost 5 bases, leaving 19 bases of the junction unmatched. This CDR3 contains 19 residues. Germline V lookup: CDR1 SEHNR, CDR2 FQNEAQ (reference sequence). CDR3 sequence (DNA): TGTGCCAGCAGCAAAGGGTTGGGGAATCGAGCGGGGGGGCAAGATACGCAGTATTTT. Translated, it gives CASSKGLGNRAGGQDTQYF.

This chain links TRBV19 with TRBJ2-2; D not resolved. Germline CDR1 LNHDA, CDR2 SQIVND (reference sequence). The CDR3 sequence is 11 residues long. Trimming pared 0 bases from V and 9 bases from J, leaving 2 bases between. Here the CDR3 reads CASSIDRELFF. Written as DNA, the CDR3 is TGTGCCAGTAGTATAGATCGGGAGCTGTTTTTT.

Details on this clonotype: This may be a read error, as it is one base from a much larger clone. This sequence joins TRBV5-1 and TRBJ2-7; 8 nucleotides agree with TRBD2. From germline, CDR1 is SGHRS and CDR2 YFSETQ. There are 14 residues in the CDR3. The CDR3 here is CASSFSGSSYDQYF. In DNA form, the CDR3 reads TGCGCCAGCAGCTTCAGCGGGAGTTCCTACGACCAGTACTTC.

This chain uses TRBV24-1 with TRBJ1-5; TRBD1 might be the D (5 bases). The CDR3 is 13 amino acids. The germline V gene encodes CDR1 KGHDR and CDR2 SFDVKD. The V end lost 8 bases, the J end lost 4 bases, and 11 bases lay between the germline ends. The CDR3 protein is CATTSGHNQPQHF. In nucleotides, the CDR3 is TGTGCCACCACTTCGGGGCATAATCAGCCCCAGCATTTT.

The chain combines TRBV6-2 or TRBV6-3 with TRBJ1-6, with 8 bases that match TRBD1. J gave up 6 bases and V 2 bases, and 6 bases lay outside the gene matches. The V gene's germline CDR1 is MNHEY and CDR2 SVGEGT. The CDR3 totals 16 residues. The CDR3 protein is CASSYTGTGGNSPLHF. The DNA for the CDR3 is TGTGCCAGCAGTTACACTGGGACAGGCGGTAATTCACCCCTCCACTTT.

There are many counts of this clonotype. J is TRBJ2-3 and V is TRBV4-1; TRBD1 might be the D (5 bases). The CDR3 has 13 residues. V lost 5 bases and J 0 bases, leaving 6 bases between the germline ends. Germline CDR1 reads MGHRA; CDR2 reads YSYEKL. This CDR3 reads CASSRQSTDTQYF. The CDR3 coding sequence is TGCGCCAGCAGCAGACAGAGCACAGATACGCAGTATTTT.

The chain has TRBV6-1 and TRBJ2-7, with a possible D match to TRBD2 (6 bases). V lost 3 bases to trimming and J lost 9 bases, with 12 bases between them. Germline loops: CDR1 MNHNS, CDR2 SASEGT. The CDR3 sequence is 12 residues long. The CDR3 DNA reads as TGTGCCAGCAGTGAGGGGGGTGGCCGGCAGTACTTC. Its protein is CASSEGGGRQYF.